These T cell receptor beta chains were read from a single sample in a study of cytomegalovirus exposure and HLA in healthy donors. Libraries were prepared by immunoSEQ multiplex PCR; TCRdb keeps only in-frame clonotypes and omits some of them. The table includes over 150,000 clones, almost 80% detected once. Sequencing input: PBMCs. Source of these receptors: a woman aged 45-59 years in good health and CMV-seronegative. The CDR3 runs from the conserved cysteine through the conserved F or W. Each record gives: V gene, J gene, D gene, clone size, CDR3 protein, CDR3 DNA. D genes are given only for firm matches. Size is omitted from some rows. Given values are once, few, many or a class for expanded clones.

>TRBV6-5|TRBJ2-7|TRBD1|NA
CASNQDRGGTQYF
TGTGCCAGCAACCAGGACAGGGGAGGTACGCAGTACTTC
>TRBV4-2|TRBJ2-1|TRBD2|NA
CASSLGGGTSYNEQFF
TGTGCCAGCAGCCTTGGGGGGGGGACCTCCTACAATGAGCAGTTCTTC
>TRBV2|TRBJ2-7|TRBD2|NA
CASIRTSGAYEQYF
TGTGCCAGCATACGGACTAGTGGGGCCTACGAGCAGTACTTC
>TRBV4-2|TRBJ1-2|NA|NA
CASSQEGQGNYGYTF
TGTGCCAGCAGCCAAGAGGGGCAGGGAAACTATGGCTACACCTTC
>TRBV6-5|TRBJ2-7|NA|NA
CASSRSGEQYF
TGTGCCAGCAGTCGTAGCGGCGAGCAGTACTTC
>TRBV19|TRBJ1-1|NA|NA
CASSMMVNSNTEAFF
TGTGCCAGTAGTATGATGGTGAACTCTAACACTGAAGCTTTCTTT
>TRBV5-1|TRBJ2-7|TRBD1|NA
CASSLATGGAEQYF
TGCGCCAGCAGCTTGGCCACAGGGGGCGCTGAGCAGTACTTC
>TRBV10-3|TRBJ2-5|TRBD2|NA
CAISGTRGETQYF
TGTGCCATCTCCGGGACTAGGGGTGAGACCCAGTACTTC
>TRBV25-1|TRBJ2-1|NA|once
CASSELELAQNEQFF
TGTGCCAGCAGTGAACTGGAATTAGCGCAGAATGAGCAGTTCTTC
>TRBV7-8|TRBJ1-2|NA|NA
CASSLAQGSLGYTF
TGTGCCAGCAGCTTAGCGCAGGGGTCCTTAGGCTACACCTTC
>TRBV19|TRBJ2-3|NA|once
CASSESGAQWTDTQYF
TGTGCCAGTTCGGAATCTGGGGCCCAGTGGACAGATACGCAGTATTTT
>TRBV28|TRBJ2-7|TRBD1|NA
CASSFNRGYEQYF
TGTGCCAGCAGTTTTAACAGGGGCTACGAGCAGTACTTC
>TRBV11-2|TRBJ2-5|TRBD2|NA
CASTRLAGWLETQYF
TGTGCCAGCACCCGACTAGCGGGATGGCTGGAGACCCAGTACTTC
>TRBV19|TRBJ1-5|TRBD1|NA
CATRLTGGVNQPQHF
TGTGCCACTCGTCTAACAGGGGGTGTCAATCAGCCCCAGCATTTT
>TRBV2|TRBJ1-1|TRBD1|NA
CASPGQGVLNTEAFF
TGTGCCAGCCCGGGACAGGGGGTCTTGAACACTGAAGCTTTCTTT
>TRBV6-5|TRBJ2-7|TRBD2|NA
CASIKLAGVGEQYF
TGTGCCAGCATCAAACTAGCGGGAGTTGGCGAGCAGTACTTC
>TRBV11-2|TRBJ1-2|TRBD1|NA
CASSSGQGPPYGYTF
TGTGCCAGCAGCTCGGGACAGGGTCCCCCTTATGGCTACACCTTC
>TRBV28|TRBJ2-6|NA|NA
CASTNSGANVLTF
TGTGCCAGCACAAACTCTGGGGCCAACGTCCTGACTTTC
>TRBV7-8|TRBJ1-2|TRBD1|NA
CASSARTGEYYGYTF
TGTGCCAGCAGCGCCCGGACAGGGGAGTACTATGGCTACACCTTC
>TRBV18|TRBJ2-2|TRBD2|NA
CASSPGLASNGELFF
TGTGCCAGCTCGCCGGGACTAGCGTCAAACGGGGAGCTGTTTTTT
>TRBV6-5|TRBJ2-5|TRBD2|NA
CASSYSGGEQETQYF
TGTGCCAGCAGTTATTCCGGGGGGGAACAAGAGACCCAGTACTTC
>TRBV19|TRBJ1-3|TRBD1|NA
CASSIVTGASGNTIYF
TGTGCCAGTAGTATTGTGACAGGGGCCTCTGGAAACACCATATATTTT
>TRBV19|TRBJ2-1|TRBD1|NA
CASSPGQGYNEQFF
TGTGCCAGTAGCCCGGGACAGGGGTACAATGAGCAGTTCTTC
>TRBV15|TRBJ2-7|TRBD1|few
CATSPEGGTGFYEQYF
TGTGCCACCAGCCCAGAGGGGGGGACAGGGTTCTACGAGCAGTACTTC
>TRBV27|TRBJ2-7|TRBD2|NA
CASSGLSGRRFEEQYF
TGTGCCAGCAGCGGTCTAAGCGGGAGACGCTTCGAGGAGCAGTACTTC
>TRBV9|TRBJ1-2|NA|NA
CASSTTHPNYGYTF
TGTGCCAGCAGCACGACTCACCCTAACTATGGCTACACCTTC
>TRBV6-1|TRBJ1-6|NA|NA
CASSEEGFGSYNSPLHF
TGTGCCAGCAGTGAAGAGGGGTTTGGCTCGTATAATTCACCCCTCCACTTT
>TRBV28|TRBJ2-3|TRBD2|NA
CASILAGISQREQYF
TGTGCCAGCATACTAGCGGGGATTTCACAGAGGGAGCAGTATTTT
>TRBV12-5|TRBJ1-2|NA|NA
CASGSPVHGYTF
TGTGCTAGTGGCTCCCCGGTTCATGGCTACACCTTC